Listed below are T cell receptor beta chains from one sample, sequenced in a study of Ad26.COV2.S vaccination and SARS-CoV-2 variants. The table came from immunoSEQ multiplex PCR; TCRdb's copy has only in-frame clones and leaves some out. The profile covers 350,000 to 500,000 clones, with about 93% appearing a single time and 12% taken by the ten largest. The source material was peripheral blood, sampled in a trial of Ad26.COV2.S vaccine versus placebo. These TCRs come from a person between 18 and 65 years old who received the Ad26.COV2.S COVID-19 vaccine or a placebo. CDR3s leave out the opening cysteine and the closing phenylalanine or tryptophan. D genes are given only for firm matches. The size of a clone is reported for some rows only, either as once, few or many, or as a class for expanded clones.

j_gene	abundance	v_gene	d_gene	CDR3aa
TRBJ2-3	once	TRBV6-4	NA	ASSVDPAGTSTDTQY
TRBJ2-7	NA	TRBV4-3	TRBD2	ASSQDPTSGAYEQY
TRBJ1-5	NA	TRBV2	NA	ASSEEGRFGNQPQH
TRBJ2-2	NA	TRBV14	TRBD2	ASSQVIGGGLADHGELF
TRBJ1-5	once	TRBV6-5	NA	ASSYRRDKQPQH
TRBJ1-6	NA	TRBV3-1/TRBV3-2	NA	ASSQDRVPLH
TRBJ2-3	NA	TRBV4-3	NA	ASSPGTLGDTQY
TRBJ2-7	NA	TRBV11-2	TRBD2	ASSSSGRGYEQY
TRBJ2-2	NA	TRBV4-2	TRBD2	ASSQVRTGGGNTGELF
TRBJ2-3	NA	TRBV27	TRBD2	ASSIAGATDTQY
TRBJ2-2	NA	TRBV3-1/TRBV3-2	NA	ASSHVGTTGELF
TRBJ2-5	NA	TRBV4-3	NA	ASSQYPQNSETQY
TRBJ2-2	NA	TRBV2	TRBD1	ASSRDRGSGELF
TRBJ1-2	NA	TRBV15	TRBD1	ATSRSGTEDGYT
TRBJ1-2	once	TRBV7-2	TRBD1	ASSQGTDYGYT
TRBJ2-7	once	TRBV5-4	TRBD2	ASSGTSGSSYEQY
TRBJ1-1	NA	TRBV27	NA	ATRDTNTEAF
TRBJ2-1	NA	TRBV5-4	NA	ASSLRSGGDNEQF
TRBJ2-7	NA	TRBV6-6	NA	ASSSSLNPYEQY
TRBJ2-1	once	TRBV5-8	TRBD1	ASDPPTGTENNEQF
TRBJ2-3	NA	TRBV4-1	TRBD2	ASSQEGVAGGPDTQY
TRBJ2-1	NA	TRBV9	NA	ASSVGLPDEQF
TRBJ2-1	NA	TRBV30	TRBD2	AWSEFLAGGYNEQF
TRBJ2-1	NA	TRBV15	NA	ATSREKGTTSYNEQF
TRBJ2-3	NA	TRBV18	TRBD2	ASSPYQTSGRAEATQY
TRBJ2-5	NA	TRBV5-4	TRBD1	ASSLTGAGETQY
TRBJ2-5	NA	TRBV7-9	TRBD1	ASSQRTGGEGETQY
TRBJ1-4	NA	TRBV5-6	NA	ASSGVGEPNEKLF
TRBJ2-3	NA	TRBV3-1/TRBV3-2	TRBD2	ASSPGLAGRTDTQY
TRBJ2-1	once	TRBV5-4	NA	ASSLARGQYNEQF
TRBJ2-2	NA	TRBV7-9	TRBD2	ASSPRGANTGELF
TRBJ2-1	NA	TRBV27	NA	ASASPGREQF
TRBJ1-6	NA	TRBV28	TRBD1	ASSLDRVRSPLH
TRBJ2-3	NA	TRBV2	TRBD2	ASILWREATDTQY
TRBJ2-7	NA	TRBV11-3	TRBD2	ASSLDGSGRYEQY
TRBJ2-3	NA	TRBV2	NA	ASSGNLRTDTQY
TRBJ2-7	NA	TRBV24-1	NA	ATKPRDANSYEQY
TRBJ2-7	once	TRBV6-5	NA	ATGWTRAAYEQY
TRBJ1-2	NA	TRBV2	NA	ASSSNRVEGYT
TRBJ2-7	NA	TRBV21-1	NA	ASSIHRVDEQY
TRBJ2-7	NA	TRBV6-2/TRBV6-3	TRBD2	ASSSGLVGAS